This entry describes one T cell receptor beta chain. The antigen is undetermined. The assay was immunoSEQ multiplex PCR, and TCRdb's table has in-frame clones only and misses some. The sample carries hundreds of thousands of clones, around nine tenths recorded once. The sample originates from a study of Ad26.COV2.S vaccination and SARS-CoV-2 variants. Overall study context: Doses of Ad26.COV2.S were injected into muscle once or twice, 56 days apart.

General study points: Substantial response breadth was reportedly seen for spike-specific CD8+ and CD4+ T cells after vaccination. For non-spike TCRs, breadth in vaccine recipients resembled that in placebo recipients.

Stated treatment: roughly 18 received Ad26.COV2.S at low or high dose, single or two shots; roughly 5 received placebo; per-sample allocation not given. At day 63 after the first vaccine or placebo injection, samples were drawn. This adult donor, from Boston, was 18-55 years old. This CDR3 comprises 13 residues. The J segment lost 3 bases and the V segment lost 6 bases, leaving 5 bases of the junction unmatched. Germline CDR1 SEHNR, CDR2 FQNEAQ (reference sequence). The sequence was obtained from a person aged 18-60 years who received the Ad26.COV2.S COVID-19 vaccine or a placebo. The source material was peripheral blood, sampled in a trial of Ad26.COV2.S vaccine versus placebo. The chain joins TRBV7-9 to TRBJ2-7; 7 positions match TRBD1. CDR3 amino acids: CASSAGGYYEQYF. Written as DNA, the CDR3 is TGTGCCAGCAGTGCAGGGGGTTACTACGAGCAGTACTTC.